The TCR beta chain described here comes from a study of spatial heterogeneity in lung cancer (dated by TCRdb to the late 2010s). About the investigation overall: Beta-chain transcripts were consistently detected in greater numbers than alpha-chain transcripts, which likely reflected higher beta-chain transcript abundance. TCR repertoire features were related to nonsynonymous mutation counts determined by whole-exome sequencing of tumor tissue. The study quantitatively compared TCR alpha and beta repertoires across multiple tumor regions, matched nontumor lung and blood in non-small cell lung cancer. In the raw uncorrected reads, each unique combination of TCR and UMI appeared on average more than ten times. Both alpha and beta chains were TCR-sequenced in samples taken at surgery, namely 220 tumor regions, 63 to 70 matched nontumor lung samples and 45 to 60 PBMC samples.

The study at large found these results: Additional single-cell paired TCR alpha and beta sequencing was considered necessary to confirm, at a functional level, the hypothesis that regional TCRs recognize regional mutations. Ubiquitous expanded tumor TCRs were found in blood more often at tumor resection than at routine follow-up.

As for this clonotype: Its antigen is currently not known. No per-base quality is available; no much larger clone lies one base away.

Library prep was done by 5' RACE. Sequencing took place on a NextSeq 500. The TCR library protocol attached a unique molecular identifier to each TCR cDNA molecule to allow correction of PCR and sequencing errors. Concerning the study's data processing: TCR identification, UMI-based error correction and CDR3 extraction were all carried out with Decombinator tools. Expanded TCRs were defined as those above a frequency of 2 per 1,000, corresponding to the top 1% of the tumor frequency distribution. Rényi diversity was computed with the R vegan package after subsampling each repertoire 100 times to 5,000 TCRs. To build CDR3 similarity networks, amino acid triplet string-kernel similarity was used, and CDR3s were connected when their pairwise similarity was above 0.82. TCRdb's own reprocessing of the public reads used fastp at Q25 and MiXCR and kept productive beta chains. All rows with the same CDR3 protein become a single entry with the most common DNA and genes. The V and J calls and clone size come from TCRdb's table, not from the authors' own analysis. Here the sample has around 92,000 distinct CDR3 sequences; about 12% occur a single time. The biggest ten clones account for about two fifths of the sample.

This sample's time point label indicates: sample taken at primary tumor resection. TCR sequencing used whole RNA extracted from tumor and nontumor lung tissue, or from cryopreserved PBMC samples, without cell sorting. The donors were approximately 70 patients from the lung TRACERx cohort who had early-stage, untreated non-small cell lung cancer. A patient was chosen for TCR sequencing only when enough RNA was available from at least two tumor regions. CDR1 and CDR2 are read off the germline V gene (reference sequence) as GTSNPN and SVGIG. Spanning cysteine to phenylalanine, the CDR3 consists of 16 amino acids. Of the read, only the CDR3 DNA is kept; its 48 bases are in frame from base 1. V loses 0 bases, J loses 0 bases, and the germline ends lie 12 bases apart.

This sequence was found in a male donor with early-stage non-small cell lung cancer. The specimen comprised PBMCs, sampled at surgery. The sequence links TRBV30 to TRBJ2-1; no D gene can be assigned with confidence. CDR3 loop: CAWSVLGRSSYNEQFF. The nucleotide sequence reads TGTGCCTGGAGTGTACTGGGCAGGAGCTCCTACAATGAGCAGTTCTTC.